The clone carrying this T cell receptor (beta chain) was counted many times. The sample comes from a study of human T cells and chemical hapten exposure. This CDR3 has 13 residues. Germline loops: CDR1 SQVTM, CDR2 ANQGSEA. V lost 2 bases to trimming and J lost 7 bases, with 14 bases between them. As for time point: patch test 1, 2 weeks after DPC sensitization. Indicated treatment: therapeutic diphenylcyclopropenone sensitization with weekly scalp DPC. Blood was drawn before each patch test was applied. In TCRdb, the RACE reads were re-called with MiXCR into one record per CDR3 protein. The sample consists of under 450,000 distinct CDR3 sequences, roughly 5% of them appearing once.

This clonotype was obtained from a woman between 50 and 59 years old with alopecia areata. Some clones in this sample may be carry-over from other donors' samples. The specimen was whole blood, collected in connection with sensitization to the hapten diphenylcyclopropenone (DPC). The chain uses TRBV29-1 and TRBJ1-2; D perhaps matches TRBD1 (5 bases). CDR3: CSVELPGKAGYTF. The DNA of the CDR3 is TGCAGCGTTGAATTACCAGGGAAAGCTGGCTACACCTTC.